The rows below give T cell receptor beta chains drawn from one sample of a study of blood T cells in healthy people across ages. One entry per CDR3 protein, called by TCRdb with MiXCR from the 5' RACE reads. The table shows 800,000 to 1,300,000 distinct CDR3 sequences, with roughly a quarter occurring only once. This sample also appeared in a second study, on T cells of mothers and their children.

The sample taken for sequencing was blood. The receptors were sampled from a girl aged 2-10 years in good health. Both conserved end residues are trimmed from each CDR3. Each record gives: V gene, CDR3 length, J gene, CDR3 protein.

TRBV6-2/TRBV6-3,11,TRBJ1-2,ASSYDYTYGYT
TRBV7-2,12,TRBJ2-7,ASSLVAAAYEQY
TRBV9,11,TRBJ2-2,ASNSGRTGELF
TRBV12-3/TRBV12-4,13,TRBJ1-6,ASSYRDRGNSPLH
TRBV6-2/TRBV6-3,16,TRBJ2-6,ASTGLAGRYSGANVLT
TRBV5-1,14,TRBJ2-7,ASSDPFGGINYEQY
TRBV6-4,16,TRBJ1-2,ASKGRNTLQKFFYGYT
TRBV4-1,13,TRBJ2-2,ASSQVVPNTGELF
TRBV2,9,TRBJ2-3,ASAWADTQY
TRBV20-1,10,TRBJ2-5,SASSRGETQY
TRBV3-1,11,TRBJ2-5,ASSPESEETQY
TRBV7-8,8,TRBJ2-5,ASSLEQIA
TRBV11-3,16,TRBJ1-4,ASSPSPTMGRWNEKLF
TRBV20-1,12,TRBJ2-3,SGGTSRRTDTQY
TRBV6-4,14,TRBJ1-1,ASSETFTGPNTEAF